One sample yielded the 20 T cell receptor beta chains listed below, sequenced in a study of blood T cell repertoires in COVID-19. Profiled with immunoSEQ multiplex PCR; TCRdb holds only in-frame clones, not every one. The sample contains hundreds of thousands of clones, approximately 86% of which appear only once. The specimen sequenced was peripheral blood. These receptor sequences come from an elderly man with acute or convalescent COVID-19.

The V and J genes are TRBV5-1 and TRBJ2-1, with 7 bases matching TRBD2. The germline gives CDR1 SGHRS, CDR2 YFSETQ. J gave up 2 bases and V 4 bases, and 6 bases lay outside the gene matches. This CDR3 has 15 residues. Here the CDR3 reads CASSEIGLAYNEQFF. The CDR3 DNA follows: TGCGCCAGCAGCGAAATCGGACTAGCCTACAATGAGCAGTTCTTC.

The rearrangement links TRBV11-2 to TRBJ2-7; D ambiguous. The ends were cut back, 6 bases at V and 7 bases at J, with 16 bases in the middle. Germline V gene lookup returns CDR1 SGHAT and CDR2 FQNNGV. The length of the CDR3 is 13 residues. The CDR3 bases are TGTGCCAGCAGTGTGAGCCTCCCCCTGGAGCAGTACTTC. It translates to CASSVSLPLEQYF.

This chain joins TRBV4-3 and TRBJ1-2, with a weak D call TRBD1 (5 bases). This CDR3 is 15 amino acids long. V lost 4 bases and J lost 4, with 16 bases in between. CDR1 and CDR2 (germline): LGHNA, YSLEER. CDR3 bases: TGCGCCAGCAGCCCCCATTTCGGGGGTAGCTATGGCTACACCTTC. It translates to CASSPHFGGSYGYTF.

The chain employs TRBV11-3 and TRBJ2-7, with 8 bases that match TRBD1. The CDR3 contains 16 residues. Germline V gives CDR1 SGHNT, CDR2 YENEEA. J gave up 3 bases and V 0 bases, and 7 bases lay outside the gene matches. As DNA, the CDR3 is TGTGCCAGCAGCTTAGATTCCGGGACAGGCTTCTACGAGCAGTACTTC. Translation gives CASSLDSGTGFYEQYF. Using reference TRBV11-3 and TRBJ2-7 for the parts outside the CDR3, the full variable domain is EAGVVQSPRYKIIEKKQPVAFWCNPISGHNTLYWYLQNLGQGPELLIRYENEEAVDDSQLPKDRFSAERLKGVDSTLKIQPAELGDSAVYLCASSLDSGTGFYEQYFGPGTRLTVT.

The rearrangement links TRBV5-1 to TRBJ2-5; D is possibly TRBD2 (6 bases). The germline CDR1 and CDR2 sequences are SGHRS and YFSETQ. The germline V and J ends were trimmed by 2 bases and 0 bases, with 8 bases remaining between them. This CDR3 has 14 residues. The CDR3 coding sequence is TGCGCCAGCAGCTTTGGGGGGAACCAAGAGACCCAGTACTTC. Translation gives CASSFGGNQETQYF.

J is TRBJ1-3 and V is TRBV18, with 7 bases lining up with TRBD1. This CDR3 has 14 residues. V was clipped by 3 bases and J by 3 bases; unmatched bases: 2. The germline V gene has CDR1 KGHSH and CDR2 LQKENI. The CDR3 loop is CASSPDRVGNTIYF. In DNA form, the CDR3 reads TGTGCCAGCTCACCTGACAGGGTTGGAAACACCATATATTTT. Complete variable domain (other parts from reference TRBV18 and TRBJ1-3): NAGVMQNPRHLVRRRGQEARLRCSPMKGHSHVYWYRQLPEEGLKFMVYLQKENIIDESGMPKERFSAEFPKEGPSILRIQQVVRGDSAAYFCASSPDRVGNTIYFGEGSWLTVV.

The chain has TRBV19 and TRBJ1-1; 8 nucleotides align to TRBD1. Germline CDR1 LNHDA, CDR2 SQIVND (reference sequence). The V segment lost 6 bases and the J segment 4 bases; nucleotides outside the gene matches: 10. This CDR3 contains 15 residues. CDR3 coding DNA: TGTGCCAGTAGGGAGCAGGGGGCGAGAAGCACTGAAGCTTTCTTT. Translating it yields CASREQGARSTEAFF.

The V and J genes are TRBV2 and TRBJ1-6; D possibly corresponds to TRBD1 (5 bases). Germline CDR1 and CDR2: SNHLY and FYNNEI. V lost 3 bases, J lost 10 bases, and 19 bases lay in between. This CDR3 region has 16 residues. CDR3: CASSDTQGYSYSPLHF. The CDR3 coding sequence is TGTGCCAGCAGTGACACTCAGGGTTATAGCTACTCACCCCTCCACTTT.

The CDR3 DNA reads as TGTGCCAGCAGCCAAGGCAACGAGCAGTACTTC. This encodes CASSQGNEQYF. The chain couples TRBV16 to TRBJ2-7; no clear D gene. CDR3 length equals 11 residues. Trimming took off 2 bases at V and 5 bases at J, with 4 bases between the two ends. Germline V gives CDR1 KGHSY, CDR2 FQNENV.

The chain joins TRBV2 to TRBJ1-4, with unresolved D. The CDR3 covers 12 residues. The V gene lost 11 bases and the J gene lost 5 bases, with 12 bases spanning the gap. Germline CDR1 and CDR2: SNHLY and FYNNEI. As DNA, the CDR3 is TGTGCCTCGGGAAGGCGGAATGAAAAACTGTTTTTT. Translated, it gives CASGRRNEKLFF.

This sequence joins TRBV27 and TRBJ2-7; TRBD1 might be the D (6 bases). Trimming pared 6 bases from V and 0 bases from J, leaving 15 bases between. Germline-derived CDR1 and CDR2 are MNHEY and SMNVEV (reference sequence). The CDR3 has 15 residues. The CDR3 here is CASRRDKGISYEQYF. In DNA form, the CDR3 reads TGTGCCAGCAGAAGGGACAAAGGAATCTCCTACGAGCAGTACTTC.

The chain is built from TRBV7-2 and TRBJ2-2, with TRBD2 as a possible D gene (6 bases). Per germline, CDR1 SGHTA and CDR2 FQGNSA. V lost 0 bases to trimming and J lost 7 bases, with 21 bases between them. The CDR3 loop spans 18 amino acids. CDR3 DNA sequence: TGTGCCAGCAGCTTAGCGCCCCGGGGGAGGAGAGGGGTCGGGGAGCTGTTTTTT. Residues: CASSLAPRGRRGVGELFF.

This chain uses TRBV28 with TRBJ2-7; the D gene is possibly TRBD2 (5 bases). Germline V gives CDR1 MDHEN, CDR2 SYDVKM. Trimming cost V 1 base and J 1 base, with 11 bases left between them. The CDR3 length is 15 residues. CDR3 DNA: TGTGCCAGCAGTTTATACGGGGATGGGTCCTACGAGCAGTACTTC. Its protein is CASSLYGDGSYEQYF.

J is TRBJ1-1 and V is TRBV7-9; D call uncertain. CDR1 and CDR2 (germline): SEHNR, FQNEAQ (reference sequence). The CDR3 consists of 12 residues. V was trimmed by 5 bases and J by 6 bases, leaving 10 bases between them. CDR3 sequence: CASSTVHPEAFF. The CDR3, as DNA: TGTGCCAGCAGCACAGTTCATCCTGAAGCTTTCTTT. Variable domain in full (rest from reference TRBV7-9 and TRBJ1-1): DTGVSQNPRHKITKRGQNVTFRCDPISEHNRLYWYRQTLGQGPEFLTYFQNEAQLEKSRLLSDRFSAERPKGSFSTLEIQRTEQGDSAMYLCASSTVHPEAFFGQGTRLTVV.

V gene TRBV19 combines with J gene TRBJ1-2, with TRBD1 identical over 10 bases. This CDR3 has 15 amino acids. With 4 bases clipped from V and 3 bases from J, the junction kept 5 bases outside the gene matches. CDR1 and CDR2 (germline): LNHDA, SQIVND (reference sequence). Here the CDR3 DNA reads TGTGCCAGTAGTAGTACTGGGACAGGGGACTATGGCTACACCTTC. It specifies CASSSTGTGDYGYTF. Full variable domain (missing parts from reference TRBV19 and TRBJ1-2): DGGITQSPKYLFRKEGQNVTLSCEQNLNHDAMYWYRQDPGQGLRLIYYSQIVNDFQKGDIAEGYSVSREKKESFPLTVTSAQKNPTAFYLCASSSTGTGDYGYTFGSGTRLTVV.

J is TRBJ2-7 and V is TRBV5-5, with D unclear. Germline CDR1 and CDR2: SGHKS and YYEKEE (reference sequence). The CDR3 has 15 residues. V shed 0 bases and J shed 0 bases, with 10 bases lying between them. The CDR3 here is CASSLGRLSSYEQYF. The CDR3 nucleotides read TGTGCCAGCAGCTTGGGTAGATTGAGCTCCTACGAGCAGTACTTC. The complete variable domain, with remaining parts taken from reference TRBV5-5 and TRBJ2-7, reads DAGVTQSPTHLIKTRGQQVTLRCSPISGHKSVSWYQQVLGQGPQFIFQYYEKEERGRGNFPDRFSARQFPNYSSELNVNALLLGDSALYLCASSLGRLSSYEQYFGPGTRLTVT.

The chain is built from TRBV4-3 and TRBJ2-1; 9 bases fit TRBD1. The germline gives CDR1 LGHNA, CDR2 YSLEER. Trimming cost V 0 bases and J 2 bases; bases outside gene matches: 5. This CDR3 region has 17 residues. DNA of the CDR3: TGCGCCAGCAGCCAAGATACAGGGGGCGCCCCCTACAATGAGCAGTTCTTC. Its translation: CASSQDTGGAPYNEQFF.

This clone was recorded only once. The chain recombines TRBV18 with TRBJ1-4; the D is unclear. The V end lost 3 bases, the J end lost 4 bases, and 15 bases lay between the germline ends. Per germline, CDR1 KGHSH and CDR2 LQKENI. There are 16 residues in the CDR3. CDR3 loop: CASSPTVTAGNEKLFF. CDR3 in DNA: TGTGCCAGCTCACCTACAGTGACCGCGGGTAATGAAAAACTGTTTTTT.

The CDR3 coding sequence is TGTGCCAGCAGCCAATCATATCGGGGGTCTGGAAACACCATATATTTT. This encodes CASSQSYRGSGNTIYF. The rearrangement joins TRBV3-1 (or the pseudogene TRBV3-2) to TRBJ1-3; tentative D call: TRBD1 (5 bases). V was trimmed by 2 bases and J by 1 base, leaving 12 bases between them. Germline-derived CDR1 and CDR2 are LGHDT and YNNKEL (reference sequence). This CDR3 has 16 residues.

The V call is TRBV7-2, the J call TRBJ1-1, with 7 bases identical to TRBD1. Trimming took 2 bases from V and 2 from J; bases not matched to a gene: 8. Per germline, CDR1 SGHTA and CDR2 FQGNSA. The CDR3 has 16 amino acids. Here the CDR3 DNA reads TGTGCCAGCAGCTTATGGAGGGACAGATCCAACACTGAAGCTTTCTTT. Amino acid sequence: CASSLWRDRSNTEAFF.